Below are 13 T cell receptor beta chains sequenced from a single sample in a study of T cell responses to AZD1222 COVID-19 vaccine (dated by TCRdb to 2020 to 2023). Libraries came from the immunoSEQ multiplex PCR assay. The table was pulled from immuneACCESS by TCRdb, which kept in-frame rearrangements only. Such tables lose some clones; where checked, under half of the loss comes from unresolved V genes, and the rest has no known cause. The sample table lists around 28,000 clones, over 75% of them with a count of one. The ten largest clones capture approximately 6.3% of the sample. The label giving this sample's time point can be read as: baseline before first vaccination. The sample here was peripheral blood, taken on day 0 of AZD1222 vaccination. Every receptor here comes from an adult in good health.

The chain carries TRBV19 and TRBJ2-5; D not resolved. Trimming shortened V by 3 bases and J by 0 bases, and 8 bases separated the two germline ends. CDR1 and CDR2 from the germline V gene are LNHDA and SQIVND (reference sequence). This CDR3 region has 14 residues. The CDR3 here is CASSIGSHQETQYF. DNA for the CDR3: TGTGCCAGTAGTATTGGCTCACACCAAGAGACCCAGTACTTC.

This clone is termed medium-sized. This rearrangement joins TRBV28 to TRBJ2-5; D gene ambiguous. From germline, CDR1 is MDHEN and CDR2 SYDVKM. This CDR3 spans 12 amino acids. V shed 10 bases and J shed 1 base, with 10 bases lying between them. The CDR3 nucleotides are TGTGCCACCATAAGCCTCCAAGAGACCCAGTACTTC. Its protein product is CATISLQETQYF.

The CDR3 region has the DNA TGTGCCAGCAGTTACGGTAGTGAAACAGATACGCAGTATTTT. Its translation is CASSYGSETDTQYF. J is TRBJ2-3 and V is TRBV6-5; D gene unclear. The CDR3 sequence is 14 residues long. Trimming cost V 2 bases and J 3 bases, with 9 bases left between them. Looked up from germline, CDR1 is MNHEY and CDR2 is SVGAGI.

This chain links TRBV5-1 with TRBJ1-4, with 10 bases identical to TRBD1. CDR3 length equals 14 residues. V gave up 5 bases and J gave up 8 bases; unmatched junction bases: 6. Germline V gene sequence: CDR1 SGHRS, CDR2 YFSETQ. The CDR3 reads CASSSGQGSEKLFF. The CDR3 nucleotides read TGCGCCAGCAGTTCGGGACAGGGGAGCGAAAAACTGTTTTTT.

CDR3 bases: TGTGCCAGCTCCAGGGGGGGGACAAACTACGAGCAGTACTTC. Its translation: CASSRGGTNYEQYF. This sequence joins TRBV28 and TRBJ2-7, with D tentatively TRBD1 or TRBD2 (7 bases each). Germline lookup yields CDR1 MDHEN and CDR2 SYDVKM. CDR3 length: 14 residues. V gave up 8 bases and J gave up 3 bases, with 17 bases separating them.

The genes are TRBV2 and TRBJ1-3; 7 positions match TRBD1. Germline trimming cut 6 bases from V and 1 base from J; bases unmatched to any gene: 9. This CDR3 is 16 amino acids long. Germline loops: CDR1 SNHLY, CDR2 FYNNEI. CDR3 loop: CASSYWGQFSGNTIYF. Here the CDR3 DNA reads TGTGCCAGCAGCTACTGGGGACAGTTTTCTGGAAACACCATATATTTT.

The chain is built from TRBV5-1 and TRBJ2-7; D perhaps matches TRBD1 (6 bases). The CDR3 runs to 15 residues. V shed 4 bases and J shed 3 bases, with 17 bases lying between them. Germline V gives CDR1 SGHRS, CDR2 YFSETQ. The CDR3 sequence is CASSPTARGLYEQYF. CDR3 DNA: TGCGCCAGCAGCCCGACCGCCAGGGGTCTCTACGAGCAGTACTTC.

CDR3 in amino acids: CASSPRGFEKLFF. In nucleotides, the CDR3 is TGTGCCAGCTCACCAAGAGGTTTTGAAAAACTGTTTTTT. The V call is TRBV18, the J call TRBJ1-4; D is unresolved. From germline, CDR1 is KGHSH and CDR2 LQKENI. This CDR3 is 13 amino acids long. Trimming removed 2 bases at V and 7 bases at J, with 8 bases between.

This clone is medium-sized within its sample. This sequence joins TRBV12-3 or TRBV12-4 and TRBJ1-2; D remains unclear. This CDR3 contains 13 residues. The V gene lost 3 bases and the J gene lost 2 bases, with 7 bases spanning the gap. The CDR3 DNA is TGTGCCAGCAGTTTCTTGCGGAACTATGGCTACACCTTC. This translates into CASSFLRNYGYTF.

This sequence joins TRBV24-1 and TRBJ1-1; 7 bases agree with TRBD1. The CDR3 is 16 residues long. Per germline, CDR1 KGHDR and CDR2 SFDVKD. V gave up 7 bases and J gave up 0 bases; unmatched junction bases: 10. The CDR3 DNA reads TGTGCCACCAGCCTAGTCGACAGGGAACTGAACACTGAAGCTTTCTTT. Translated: CATSLVDRELNTEAFF.

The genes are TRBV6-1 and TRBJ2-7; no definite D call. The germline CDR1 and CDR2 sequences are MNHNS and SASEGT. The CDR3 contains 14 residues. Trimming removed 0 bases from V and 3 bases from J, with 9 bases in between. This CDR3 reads CASSEARLVYEQYF. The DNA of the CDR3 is TGTGCCAGCAGTGAAGCTCGTCTAGTCTACGAGCAGTACTTC.

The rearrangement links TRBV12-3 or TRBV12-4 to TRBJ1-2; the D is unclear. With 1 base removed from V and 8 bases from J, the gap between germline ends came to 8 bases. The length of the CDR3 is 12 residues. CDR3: CASSLEGYGYTF. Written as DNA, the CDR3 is TGTGCCAGCAGTTTAGAGGGTTACGGCTACACCTTC.

CDR3 DNA: TGTGCCAGCAGCTTCCGGGCTCAAAATTCACCCCTCCACTTT. The encoded protein is CASSFRAQNSPLHF. This rearrangement joins TRBV9 to TRBJ1-6; D remains ambiguous. CDR1 and CDR2 from the germline V gene are SGDLS and YYNGEE. The V and J ends lost 4 bases and 7 bases respectively, with 12 bases between them. The CDR3 runs to 14 residues.